Each of the 3 T cell receptor beta chains below was sequenced from the same sample in a study of T cells in Graves' hyperthyroidism and ophthalmopathy. Using RNA transcripts as the source, TCR beta CDR3 regions were amplified. First-round RT-PCR of the TCR CDR3 relied on the HTBI primer set. TCRdb re-analysed the multiplex PCR reads in MiXCR, keeping a single row per CDR3 protein. The sample shows 560,000 or so distinct CDR3 sequences, approximately 44% of them seen only once. The sequenced sample consisted of peripheral blood or thyroid tissue (not recorded which). Receptors were obtained from a woman between 18 and 29 years old with Graves' hyperthyroidism.

V and J are TRBV7-2 and TRBJ2-7; D possibly corresponds to TRBD1 (6 bases). Trimming shortened V by 6 bases and J by 6 bases, and 18 bases separated the two germline ends. Germline CDR1 is SGHTA and CDR2 is FQGNSA. CDR3 length equals 14 residues. The CDR3 reads CASRLEPGTREQYF. In DNA, the CDR3 is TGTGCCAGCAGACTCGAACCCGGGACACGCGAGCAGTACTTC.

This clonotype was found a few times. This chain uses TRBV2 with TRBJ2-7; either TRBD1 or TRBD2 may supply D (6 bases each). This CDR3 has 15 residues. The V end lost 6 bases, the J end lost 2 bases, and 17 bases lay between the germline ends. Germline loops: CDR1 SNHLY, CDR2 FYNNEI. The CDR3: CASSPNPGAPYEQYF. CDR3 in DNA: TGTGCCAGCAGCCCCAATCCGGGGGCGCCCTACGAGCAGTACTTC.

This chain uses TRBV7-8 with TRBJ1-3; 8 bases are a match to TRBD1. The CDR3 covers 13 residues. Germline lookup yields CDR1 SGHVS and CDR2 FQNEAQ. V gave up 7 bases and J gave up 5 bases; unmatched junction bases: 4. The CDR3 reads CASTDRDRNTIYF. The CDR3 nucleotides read TGTGCCAGCACGGACAGGGACAGAAACACCATATATTTT.